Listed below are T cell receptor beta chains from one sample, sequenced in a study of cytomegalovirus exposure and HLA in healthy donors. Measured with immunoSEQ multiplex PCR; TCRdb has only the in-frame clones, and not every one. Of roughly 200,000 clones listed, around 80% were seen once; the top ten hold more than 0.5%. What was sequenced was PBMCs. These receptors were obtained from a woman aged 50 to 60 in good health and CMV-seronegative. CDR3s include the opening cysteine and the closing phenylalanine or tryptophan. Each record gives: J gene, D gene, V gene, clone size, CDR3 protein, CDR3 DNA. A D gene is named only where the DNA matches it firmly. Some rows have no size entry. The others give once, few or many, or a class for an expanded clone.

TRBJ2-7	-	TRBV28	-	CASSSPSGGRHEQYF	TGTGCCAGCAGCTCTCCCTCGGGGGGCCGCCACGAGCAGTACTTC
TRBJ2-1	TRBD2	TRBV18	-	CASSPPLAGASNEQFF	TGTGCCAGCTCACCCCCCCTAGCGGGAGCGAGCAATGAGCAGTTCTTC
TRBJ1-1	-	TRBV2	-	CASTPMNTEAFF	TGTGCCAGCACCCCTATGAACACTGAAGCTTTCTTT
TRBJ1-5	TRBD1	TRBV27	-	CASNSGQGANQPQHF	TGTGCCAGCAACTCCGGACAGGGGGCAAATCAGCCCCAGCATTTT
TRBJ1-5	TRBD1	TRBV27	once	CASSLSKGTGNQPQHF	TGTGCCAGCAGTTTATCGAAGGGGACAGGGAATCAGCCCCAGCATTTT
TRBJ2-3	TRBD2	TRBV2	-	CASSEPRTSGEPWSPPGGTDTQYF	TGTGCCAGCAGTGAACCCAGGACTAGCGGGGAACCCTGGAGTCCGCCTGGAGGCACAGATACGCAGTATTTT
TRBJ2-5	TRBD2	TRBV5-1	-	CASSLEARGGETQYF	TGCGCCAGCAGCTTGGAAGCGCGGGGGGGAGAGACCCAGTACTTC
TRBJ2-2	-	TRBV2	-	CATGGSLNTGELFF	TGTGCCACAGGAGGCAGCCTGAACACCGGGGAGCTGTTTTTT
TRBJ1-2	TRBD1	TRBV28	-	CASSFFGQEGGYTF	TGTGCCAGCAGTTTTTTTGGACAGGAGGGCGGCTACACCTTC
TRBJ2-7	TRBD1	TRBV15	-	CATSTRTGRDEQYF	TGTGCCACCAGCACCCGGACAGGGCGGGACGAGCAGTACTTC
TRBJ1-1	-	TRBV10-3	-	CAISEPQENTEAFF	TGTGCCATCAGTGAGCCACAGGAGAACACTGAAGCTTTCTTT
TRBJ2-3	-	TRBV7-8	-	CASSKTRPGADTQYF	TGTGCCAGCAGCAAAACCAGACCGGGAGCAGATACGCAGTATTTT
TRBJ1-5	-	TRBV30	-	CAWSVQGDQPQHF	TGTGCCTGGAGTGTACAAGGGGATCAGCCCCAGCATTTT
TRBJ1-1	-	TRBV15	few	CATSRVRIGGTRNTEAFF	TGTGCCACCAGCAGAGTTAGGATCGGGGGGACCAGGAACACTGAAGCTTTCTTT
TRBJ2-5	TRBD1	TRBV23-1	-	CASSQSKGAGETQYF	TGCGCCAGCAGTCAATCCAAGGGGGCGGGCGAGACCCAGTACTTC
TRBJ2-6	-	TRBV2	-	CASSEGRNSGANVLTF	TGTGCCAGCAGTGAAGGCAGAAACTCTGGGGCCAACGTCCTGACTTTC
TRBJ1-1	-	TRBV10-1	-	CASSVGHPRTEAFF	TGCGCCAGCAGTGTGGGACACCCGAGGACTGAAGCTTTCTTT
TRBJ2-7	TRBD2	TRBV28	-	CASSASGGGSYEQYF	TGTGCCAGCAGTGCTAGCGGGGGGGGCTCCTACGAGCAGTACTTC
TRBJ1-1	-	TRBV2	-	CASSEARGMNTEAFF	TGTGCCAGCAGTGAAGCCAGGGGTATGAACACTGAAGCTTTCTTT
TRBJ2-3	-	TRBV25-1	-	CASRRVGGTDTQYF	TGTGCCAGCCGCCGAGTCGGGGGCACAGATACGCAGTATTTT